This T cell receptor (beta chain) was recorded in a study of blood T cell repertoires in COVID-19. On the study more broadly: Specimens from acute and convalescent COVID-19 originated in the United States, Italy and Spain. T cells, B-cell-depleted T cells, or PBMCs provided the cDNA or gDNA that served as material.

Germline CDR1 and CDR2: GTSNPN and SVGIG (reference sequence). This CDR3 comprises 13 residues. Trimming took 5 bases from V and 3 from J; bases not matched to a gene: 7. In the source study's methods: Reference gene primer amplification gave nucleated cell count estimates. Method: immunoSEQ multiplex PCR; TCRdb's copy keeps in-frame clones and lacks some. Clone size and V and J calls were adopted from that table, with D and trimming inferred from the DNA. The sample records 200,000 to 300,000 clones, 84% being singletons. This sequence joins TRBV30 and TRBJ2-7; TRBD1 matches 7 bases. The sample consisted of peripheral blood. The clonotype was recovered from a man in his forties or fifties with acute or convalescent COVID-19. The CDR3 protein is CAWVRGLVYEQYF. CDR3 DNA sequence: TGTGCCTGGGTCAGGGGGTTGGTCTACGAGCAGTACTTC.